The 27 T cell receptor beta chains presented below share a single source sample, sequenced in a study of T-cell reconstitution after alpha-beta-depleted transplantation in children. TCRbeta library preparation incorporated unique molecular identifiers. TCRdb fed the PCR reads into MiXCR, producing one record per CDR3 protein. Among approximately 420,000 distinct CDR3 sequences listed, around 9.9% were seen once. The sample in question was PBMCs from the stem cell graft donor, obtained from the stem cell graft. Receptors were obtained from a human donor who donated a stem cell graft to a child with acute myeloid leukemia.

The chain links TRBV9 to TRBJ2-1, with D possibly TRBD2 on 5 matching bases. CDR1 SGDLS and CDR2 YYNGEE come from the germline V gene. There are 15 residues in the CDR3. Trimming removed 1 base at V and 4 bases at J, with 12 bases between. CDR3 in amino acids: CASSVKWESYNEQFF. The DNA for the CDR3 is TGTGCCAGCAGCGTAAAGTGGGAGTCATACAATGAGCAGTTCTTC.

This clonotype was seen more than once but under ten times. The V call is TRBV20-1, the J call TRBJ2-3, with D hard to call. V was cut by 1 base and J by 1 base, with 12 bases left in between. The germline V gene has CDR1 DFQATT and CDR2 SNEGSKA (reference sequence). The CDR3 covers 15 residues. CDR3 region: CSARVSVSGTDTQYF. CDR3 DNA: TGCAGTGCTAGAGTCTCCGTCAGCGGCACAGATACGCAGTATTTT.

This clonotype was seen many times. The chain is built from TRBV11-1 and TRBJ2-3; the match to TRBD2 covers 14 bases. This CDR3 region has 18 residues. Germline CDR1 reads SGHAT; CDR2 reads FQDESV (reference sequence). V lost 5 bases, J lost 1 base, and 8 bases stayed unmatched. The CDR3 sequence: CASSPVGTSGSGTDTQYF. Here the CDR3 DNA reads TGTGCCAGCAGCCCAGTCGGGACTAGCGGGAGTGGCACAGATACGCAGTATTTT.

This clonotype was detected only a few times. The CDR3 reads CASSWTGTGELFF. In nucleotides, the CDR3 is TGTGCCAGCAGCTGGACAGGGACCGGGGAGCTGTTTTTT. This chain connects TRBV7-9 to TRBJ2-2; 8 nucleotides align to TRBD1. CDR1 is SEHNR, CDR2 FQNEAQ, per germline (reference sequence). The CDR3 sequence is 13 residues long. The V and J ends lost 4 bases and 5 bases, in that order; junction bases with no gene match: 0.

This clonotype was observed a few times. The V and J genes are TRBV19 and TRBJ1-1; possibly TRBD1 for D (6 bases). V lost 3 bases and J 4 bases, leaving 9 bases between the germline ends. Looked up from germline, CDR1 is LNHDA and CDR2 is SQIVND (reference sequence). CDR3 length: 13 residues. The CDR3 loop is CASSIRQATEAFF. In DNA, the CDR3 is TGTGCCAGTAGTATTAGACAGGCCACTGAAGCTTTCTTT. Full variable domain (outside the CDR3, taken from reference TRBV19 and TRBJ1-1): DGGITQSPKYLFRKEGQNVTLSCEQNLNHDAMYWYRQDPGQGLRLIYYSQIVNDFQKGDIAEGYSVSREKKESFPLTVTSAQKNPTAFYLCASSIRQATEAFFGQGTRLTVV.

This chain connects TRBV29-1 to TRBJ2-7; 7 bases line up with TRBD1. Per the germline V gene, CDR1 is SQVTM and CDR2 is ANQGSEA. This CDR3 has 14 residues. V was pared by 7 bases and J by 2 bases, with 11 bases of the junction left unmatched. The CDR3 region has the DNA TGCAGCGCCAACCGGGACAGAGACCCCTACGAGCAGTACTTC. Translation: CSANRDRDPYEQYF.

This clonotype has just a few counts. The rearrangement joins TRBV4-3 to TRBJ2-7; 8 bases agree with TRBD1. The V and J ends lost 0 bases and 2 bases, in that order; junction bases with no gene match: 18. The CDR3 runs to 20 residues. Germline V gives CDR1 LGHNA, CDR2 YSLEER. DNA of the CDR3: TGCGCCAGCAGCCAAGATGAGGACAGGGATCTTCCGGGAGCCCCCTACGAGCAGTACTTC. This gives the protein CASSQDEDRDLPGAPYEQYF.

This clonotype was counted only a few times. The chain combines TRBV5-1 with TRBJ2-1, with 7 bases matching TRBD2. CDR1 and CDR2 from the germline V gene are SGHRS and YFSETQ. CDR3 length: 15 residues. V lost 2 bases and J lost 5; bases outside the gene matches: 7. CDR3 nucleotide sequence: TGCGCCAGCAGCTTCTCCTGGGGGGGTAACAATGAGCAGTTCTTC. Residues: CASSFSWGGNNEQFF. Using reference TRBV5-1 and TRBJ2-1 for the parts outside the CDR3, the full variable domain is KAGVTQTPRYLIKTRGQQVTLSCSPISGHRSVSWYQQTPGQGLQFLFEYFSETQRNKGNFPGRFSGRQFSNSRSEMNVSTLELGDSALYLCASSFSWGGNNEQFFGPGTRLTVL.

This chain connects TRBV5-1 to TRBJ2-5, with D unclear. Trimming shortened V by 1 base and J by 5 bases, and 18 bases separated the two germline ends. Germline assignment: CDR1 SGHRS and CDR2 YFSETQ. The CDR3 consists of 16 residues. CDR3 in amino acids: CASSLSGRSGKETQYF. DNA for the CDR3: TGCGCCAGCAGCTTGTCCGGTAGGAGTGGGAAGGAGACCCAGTACTTC. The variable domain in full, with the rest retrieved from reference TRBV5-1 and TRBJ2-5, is KAGVTQTPRYLIKTRGQQVTLSCSPISGHRSVSWYQQTPGQGLQFLFEYFSETQRNKGNFPGRFSGRQFSNSRSEMNVSTLELGDSALYLCASSLSGRSGKETQYFGPGTRLLVL.

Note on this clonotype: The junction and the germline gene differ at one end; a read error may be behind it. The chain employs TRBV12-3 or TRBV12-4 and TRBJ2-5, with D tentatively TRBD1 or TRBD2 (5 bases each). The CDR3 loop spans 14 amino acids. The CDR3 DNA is TGTGACAGCAGCAACCCGGGGCACCAAGAGACCCAGTACTTC. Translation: CDSSNPGHQETQYF.

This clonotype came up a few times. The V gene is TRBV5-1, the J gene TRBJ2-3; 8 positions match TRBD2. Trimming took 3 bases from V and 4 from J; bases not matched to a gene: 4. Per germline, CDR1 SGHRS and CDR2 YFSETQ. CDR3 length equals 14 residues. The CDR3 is CASSSIAGPDTQYF. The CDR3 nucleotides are TGCGCCAGCAGCTCCATAGCGGGACCAGATACGCAGTATTTT. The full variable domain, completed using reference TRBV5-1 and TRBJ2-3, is KAGVTQTPRYLIKTRGQQVTLSCSPISGHRSVSWYQQTPGQGLQFLFEYFSETQRNKGNFPGRFSGRQFSNSRSEMNVSTLELGDSALYLCASSSIAGPDTQYFGPGTRLTVL.

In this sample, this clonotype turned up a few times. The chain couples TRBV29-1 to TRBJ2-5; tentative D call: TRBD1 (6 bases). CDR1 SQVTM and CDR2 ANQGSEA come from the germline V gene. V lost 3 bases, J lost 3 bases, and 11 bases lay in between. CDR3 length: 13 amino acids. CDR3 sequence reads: CSVETGGEETQYF. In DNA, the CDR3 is TGCAGCGTTGAGACTGGGGGCGAAGAGACCCAGTACTTC.

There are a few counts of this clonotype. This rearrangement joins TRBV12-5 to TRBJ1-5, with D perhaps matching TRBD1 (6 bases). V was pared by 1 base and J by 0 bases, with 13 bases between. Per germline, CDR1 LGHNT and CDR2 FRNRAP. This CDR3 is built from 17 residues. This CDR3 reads CASGLDSGVYSNQPQHF. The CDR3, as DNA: TGTGCTAGTGGTTTGGACTCAGGGGTTTATAGCAATCAGCCCCAGCATTTT. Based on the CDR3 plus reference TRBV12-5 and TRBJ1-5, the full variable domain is DARVTQTPRHKVTEMGQEVTMRCQPILGHNTVFWYRQTMMQGLELLAYFRNRAPLDDSGMPKDRFSAEMPDATLATLKIQPSEPRDSAVYFCASGLDSGVYSNQPQHFGDGTRLSIL.

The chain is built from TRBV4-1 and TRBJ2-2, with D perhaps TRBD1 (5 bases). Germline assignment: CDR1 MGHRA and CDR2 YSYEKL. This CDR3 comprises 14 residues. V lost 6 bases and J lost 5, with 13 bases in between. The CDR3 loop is CASRPFQGTGELFF. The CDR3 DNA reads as TGCGCCAGCAGACCTTTTCAGGGAACCGGGGAGCTGTTTTTT.

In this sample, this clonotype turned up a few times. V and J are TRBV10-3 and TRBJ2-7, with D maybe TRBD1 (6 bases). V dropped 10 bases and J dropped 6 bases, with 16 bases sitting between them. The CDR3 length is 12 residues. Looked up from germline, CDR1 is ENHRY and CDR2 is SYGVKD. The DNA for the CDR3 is TGTGCCACCGGGAACAGGGAAGCCGAGCAGTACGTC. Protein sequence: CATGNREAEQYV.

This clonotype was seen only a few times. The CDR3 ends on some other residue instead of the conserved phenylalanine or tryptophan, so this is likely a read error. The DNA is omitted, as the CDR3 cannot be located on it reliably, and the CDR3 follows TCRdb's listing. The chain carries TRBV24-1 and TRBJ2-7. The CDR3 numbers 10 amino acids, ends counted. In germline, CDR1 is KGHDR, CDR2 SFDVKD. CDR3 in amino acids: CATSDRTHAG.

The CDR3 is CASSLALRAEAFF. In DNA form, the CDR3 reads TGTGCCAGCAGCTTAGCGCTTAGGGCTGAAGCTTTCTTT. The V and J genes are TRBV7-2 and TRBJ1-1; D is unresolved. Germline CDR1 SGHTA, CDR2 FQGNSA. The CDR3 runs 13 residues. V lost 0 bases and J 6 bases, leaving 8 bases between the germline ends.

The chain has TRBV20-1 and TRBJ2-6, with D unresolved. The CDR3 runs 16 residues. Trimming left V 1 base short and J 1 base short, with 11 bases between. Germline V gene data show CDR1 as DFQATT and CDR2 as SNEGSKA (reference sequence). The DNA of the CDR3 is TGCAGTGCTAGAGCCCTTACCCAATCTGGGGCCAACGTCCTGACTTTC. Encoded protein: CSARALTQSGANVLTF.

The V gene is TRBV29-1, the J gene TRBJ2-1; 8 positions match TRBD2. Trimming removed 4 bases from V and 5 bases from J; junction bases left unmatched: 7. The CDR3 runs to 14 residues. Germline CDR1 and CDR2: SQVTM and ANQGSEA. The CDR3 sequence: CSVVYSGGHNEQFF. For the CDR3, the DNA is TGCAGCGTTGTATACAGCGGGGGCCACAATGAGCAGTTCTTC.

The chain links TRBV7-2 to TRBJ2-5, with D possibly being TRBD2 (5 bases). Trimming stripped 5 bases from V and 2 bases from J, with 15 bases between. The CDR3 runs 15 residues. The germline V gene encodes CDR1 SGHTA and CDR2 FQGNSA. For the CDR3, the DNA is TGTGCCAGCAGCCCTATACGCGGGCTACAAGAGACCCAGTACTTC. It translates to CASSPIRGLQETQYF.

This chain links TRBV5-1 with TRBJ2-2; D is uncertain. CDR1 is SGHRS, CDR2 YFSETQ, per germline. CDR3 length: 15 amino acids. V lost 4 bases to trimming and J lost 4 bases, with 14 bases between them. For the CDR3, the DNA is TGCGCCAGCAGCCAGCCACCACCAATCACCGGGGAGCTGTTTTTT. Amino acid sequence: CASSQPPPITGELFF.

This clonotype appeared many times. The CDR3 loop is CASRGQPRNTEAFF. In DNA form, the CDR3 reads TGTGCCAGCAGGGGACAGCCACGGAACACTGAAGCTTTCTTT. The chain combines TRBV12-3 or TRBV12-4 with TRBJ1-1, with 7 bases fitting TRBD1. The CDR3 is made up of 14 amino acids. V shed 6 bases and J 1 base; nucleotides not matched to a gene: 5.

The CDR3 is CASSRRTGEETQYF. In DNA form, the CDR3 reads TGTGCCAGCAGCCGCCGGACAGGGGAGGAGACCCAGTACTTC. The chain links TRBV11-2 to TRBJ2-5; 9 bases map to TRBD1. CDR3 length equals 14 residues. With V trimmed by 5 bases and J by 5 bases, 6 bases remained unmatched. Germline values: CDR1 SGHAT, CDR2 FQNNGV.

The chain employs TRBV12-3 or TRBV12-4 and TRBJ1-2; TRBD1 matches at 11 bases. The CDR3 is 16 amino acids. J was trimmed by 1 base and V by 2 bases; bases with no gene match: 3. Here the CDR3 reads CASSLRDRGSNYGYTF. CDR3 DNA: TGTGCCAGCAGTTTAAGGGACAGGGGGAGTAACTATGGCTACACCTTC.

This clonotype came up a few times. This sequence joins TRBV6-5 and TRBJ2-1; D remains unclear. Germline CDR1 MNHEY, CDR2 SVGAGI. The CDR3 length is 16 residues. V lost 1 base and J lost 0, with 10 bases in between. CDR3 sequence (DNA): TGTGCCAGCAGTTACTTACTTCCCAGCTCCTACAATGAGCAGTTCTTC. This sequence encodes CASSYLLPSSYNEQFF.

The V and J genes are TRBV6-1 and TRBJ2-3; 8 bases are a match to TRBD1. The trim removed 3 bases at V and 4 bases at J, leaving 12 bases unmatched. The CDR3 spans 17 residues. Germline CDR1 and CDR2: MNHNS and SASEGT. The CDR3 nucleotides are TGTGCCAGCAGTGACCTGACAGGGGTTGGGCGGGCAGATACGCAGTATTTT. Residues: CASSDLTGVGRADTQYF.

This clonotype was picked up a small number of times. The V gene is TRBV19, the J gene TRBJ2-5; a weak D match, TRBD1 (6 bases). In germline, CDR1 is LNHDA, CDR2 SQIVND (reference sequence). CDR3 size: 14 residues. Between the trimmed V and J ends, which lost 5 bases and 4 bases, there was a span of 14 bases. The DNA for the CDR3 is TGTGCCAGTAGTTTGGCAGGGGCGAGAGAGACCCAGTACTTC. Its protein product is CASSLAGARETQYF.